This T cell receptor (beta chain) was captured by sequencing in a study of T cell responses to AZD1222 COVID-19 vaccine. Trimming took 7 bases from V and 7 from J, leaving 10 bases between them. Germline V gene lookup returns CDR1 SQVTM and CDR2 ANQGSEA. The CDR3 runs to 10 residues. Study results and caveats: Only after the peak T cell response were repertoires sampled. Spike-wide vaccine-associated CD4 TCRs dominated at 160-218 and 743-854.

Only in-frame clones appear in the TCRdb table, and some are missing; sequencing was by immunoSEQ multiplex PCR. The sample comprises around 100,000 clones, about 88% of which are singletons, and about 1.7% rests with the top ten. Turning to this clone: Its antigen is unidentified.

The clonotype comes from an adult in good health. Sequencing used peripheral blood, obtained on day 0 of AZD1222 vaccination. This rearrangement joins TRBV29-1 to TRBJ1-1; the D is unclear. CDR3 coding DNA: TGCAGCGCCAAAGGTAATGAAGCTTTCTTT. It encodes CSAKGNEAFF.